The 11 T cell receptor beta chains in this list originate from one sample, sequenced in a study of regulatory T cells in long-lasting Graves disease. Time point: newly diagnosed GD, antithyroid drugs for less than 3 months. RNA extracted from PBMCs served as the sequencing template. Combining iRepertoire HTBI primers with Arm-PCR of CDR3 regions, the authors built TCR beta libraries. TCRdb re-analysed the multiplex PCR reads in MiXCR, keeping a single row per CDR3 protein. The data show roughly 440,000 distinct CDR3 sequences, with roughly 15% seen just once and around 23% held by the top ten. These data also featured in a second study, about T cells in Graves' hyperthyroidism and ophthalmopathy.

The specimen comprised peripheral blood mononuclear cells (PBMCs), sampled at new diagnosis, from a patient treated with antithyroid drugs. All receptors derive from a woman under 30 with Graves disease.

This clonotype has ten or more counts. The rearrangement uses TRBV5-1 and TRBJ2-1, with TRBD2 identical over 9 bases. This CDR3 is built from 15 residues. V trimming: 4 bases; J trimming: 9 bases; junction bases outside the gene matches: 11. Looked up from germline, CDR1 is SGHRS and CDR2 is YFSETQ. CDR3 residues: CASSPLAGAAGEQFF. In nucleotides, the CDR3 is TGCGCCAGCAGCCCTTTAGCGGGAGCCGCTGGTGAGCAGTTCTTC.

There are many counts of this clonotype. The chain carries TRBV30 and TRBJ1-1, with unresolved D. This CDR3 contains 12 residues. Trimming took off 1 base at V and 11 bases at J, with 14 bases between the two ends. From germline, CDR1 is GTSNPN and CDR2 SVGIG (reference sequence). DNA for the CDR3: TGTGCCTGGAGTGAAATCGTCGCGGCGGCTTTCTTT. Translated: CAWSEIVAAAFF. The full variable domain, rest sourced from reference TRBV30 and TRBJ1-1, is SQTIHQWPATLVQPVGSPLSLECTVEGTSNPNLYWYRQAAGRGLQLLFYSVGIGQISSEVPQNLSASRPQDRQFILSSKKLLLSDSGFYLCAWSEIVAAAFFGQGTRLTVV.

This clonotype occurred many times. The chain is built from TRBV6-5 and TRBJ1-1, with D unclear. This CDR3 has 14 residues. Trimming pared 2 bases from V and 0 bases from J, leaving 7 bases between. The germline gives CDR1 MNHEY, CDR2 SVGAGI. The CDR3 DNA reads TGTGCCAGCAGTTACAGCCCGTTGAACACTGAAGCTTTCTTT. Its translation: CASSYSPLNTEAFF.

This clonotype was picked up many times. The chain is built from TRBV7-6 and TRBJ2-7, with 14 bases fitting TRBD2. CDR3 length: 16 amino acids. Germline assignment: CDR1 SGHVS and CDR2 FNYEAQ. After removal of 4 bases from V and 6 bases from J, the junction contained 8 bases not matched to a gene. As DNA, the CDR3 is TGTGCCAGCAGCTCAACGGGACTAGCGGGAGAGGGCGAGCAGTACTTC. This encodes CASSSTGLAGEGEQYF.

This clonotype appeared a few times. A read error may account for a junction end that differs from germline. The CDR3 is CASSLSQREMQFF. The CDR3, as DNA: TGTGCTAGCAGCTTAAGTCAGCGTGAAATGCAGTTCTTC. The chain recombines TRBV7-7 with TRBJ2-1, with D unresolved. The CDR3 has 13 residues. Germline CDR1 SSHAT, CDR2 FNYEAQ (reference sequence).

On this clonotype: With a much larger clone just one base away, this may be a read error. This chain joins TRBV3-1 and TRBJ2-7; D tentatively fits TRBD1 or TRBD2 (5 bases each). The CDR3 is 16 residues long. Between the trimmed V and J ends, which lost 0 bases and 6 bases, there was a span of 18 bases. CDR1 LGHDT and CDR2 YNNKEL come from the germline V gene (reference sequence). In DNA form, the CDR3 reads TGTGCCAGCAGCCAAGACATCCCCTCATCTGGGGGCGAGCAGTACTTC. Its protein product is CASSQDIPSSGGEQYF.

CDR3 protein: CASSAASYEQFF. The DNA of the CDR3 is TGTGCCAGCTCGGCTGCCTCCTACGAGCAGTTCTTC. The V and J genes are TRBV18 and TRBJ2-1; D call uncertain. The CDR3 length is 12 residues. Trimming took 6 bases from V and 10 from J, leaving 13 bases between them. CDR1 and CDR2 (germline): KGHSH, LQKENI.

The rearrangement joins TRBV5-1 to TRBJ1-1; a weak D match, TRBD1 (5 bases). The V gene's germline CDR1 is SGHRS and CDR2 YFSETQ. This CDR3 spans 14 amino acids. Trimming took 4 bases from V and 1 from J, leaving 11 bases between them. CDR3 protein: CASSLPTENTEAFF. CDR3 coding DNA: TGCGCCAGCAGCCTACCGACAGAGAACACTGAAGCTTTCTTT.

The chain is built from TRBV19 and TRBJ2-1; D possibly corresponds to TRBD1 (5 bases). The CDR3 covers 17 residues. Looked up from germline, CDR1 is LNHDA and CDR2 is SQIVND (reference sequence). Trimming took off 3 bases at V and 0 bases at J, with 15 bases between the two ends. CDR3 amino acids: CASSIRSGLSSYNEQFF. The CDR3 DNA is TGTGCCAGTAGTATCAGGTCAGGGCTAAGCTCCTACAATGAGCAGTTCTTC.

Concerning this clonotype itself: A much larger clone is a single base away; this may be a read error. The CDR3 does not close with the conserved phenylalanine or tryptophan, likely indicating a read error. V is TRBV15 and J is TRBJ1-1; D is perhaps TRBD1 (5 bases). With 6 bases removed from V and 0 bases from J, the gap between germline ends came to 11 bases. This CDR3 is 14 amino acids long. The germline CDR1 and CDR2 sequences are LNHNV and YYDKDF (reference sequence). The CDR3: CATSPQTVNTEAFI. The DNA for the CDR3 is TGTGCCACCAGTCCCCAGACAGTGAACACTGAAGCTTTCATT.

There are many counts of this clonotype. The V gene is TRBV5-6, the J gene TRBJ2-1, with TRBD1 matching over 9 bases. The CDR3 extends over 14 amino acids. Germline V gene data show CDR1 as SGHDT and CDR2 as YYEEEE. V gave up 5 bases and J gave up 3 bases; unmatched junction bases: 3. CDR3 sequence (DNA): TGTGCCAGCAGGGGGACAGGGATCTACAATGAGCAGTTCTTC. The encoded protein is CASRGTGIYNEQFF.